The clone carrying this T cell receptor (beta chain) has ten or more counts. What it binds is not known. CDR3 size: 15 residues. The germline V gene encodes CDR1 LGHNA and CDR2 YSLEER. V was cut by 2 bases and J by 2 bases, with 11 bases left in between. This sample was included in a study of early T cells in non-severe SARS-CoV-2 infection. For the study at large: Sequencing targeted bulk RNA from unsorted whole blood, leaving chains unpaired. Study-wide findings and caveats: Private and CD4 specificities were missed by VDJdb matching, skewed to anti-spike CD8.

Individual cDNA molecules received unique molecular identifiers during library preparation. Using its own MiXCR run on the 5' RACE reads, TCRdb lists one record per CDR3 protein. The sample consists of over 30,000 distinct CDR3 sequences, about 7% of them appearing once. The chain couples TRBV4-3 to TRBJ2-3; possibly TRBD1 for D (5 bases). This receptor was obtained from an adult who was a healthcare worker with PCR-confirmed SARS-CoV-2 infection or an uninfected control (not recorded which). The material sequenced was whole blood, taken at baseline. CDR3 bases: TGCGCCAGCAGCCAACAGGGAACACACACAGATACGCAGTATTTT. This translates into CASSQQGTHTDTQYF.